This TCR beta chain was captured by sequencing in a study of cytomegalovirus exposure and HLA in healthy donors. Study-level findings and limits: A few CMV-associated chains were confirmed in vitro to be specific for CMV antigens.

Trimming left V 4 bases short and J 7 bases short, with 11 bases between. CDR3 size: 13 residues. Germline values: CDR1 SGHTA, CDR2 FQGTGA. Data came from immunoSEQ multiplex PCR; TCRdb stores just in-frame clones and leaves some out. The table includes some 68,000 clones, around 96% detected once. In the case of this clone: The antigen remains unidentified.

The TCR sequence derives from a man younger than 35 in good health and CMV-seropositive. This chain connects TRBV7-3 to TRBJ2-1; D might be TRBD1 (6 bases). The source material was PBMCs. CDR3 nucleotide sequence: TGTGCCAGCAGCTCCTACAGGGATAATGAGCAGTTCTTC. Translation: CASSSYRDNEQFF.